This TCR beta chain was captured by sequencing in a study of blood T cell repertoires in COVID-19. Study information: Acute-phase and convalescent COVID-19 samples originated in the United States, Italy and Spain. Sample material is recorded as cDNA or gDNA derived from T cells, B-cell-depleted T cells, or PBMCs.

V lost 11 bases to trimming and J lost 4 bases; unmatched junction nucleotides: 6. From germline, CDR1 is MNHEY and CDR2 SMNVEV (reference sequence). There are 13 residues in the CDR3. Seattle researchers signed up patients amid active infection and tracked them longitudinally. Authors' processing steps: Counts of nucleated cells, estimated from reference gene primer amplification, were obtained. Using immunoSEQ multiplex PCR, the repertoire was profiled, and TCRdb retains in-frame clones only, with some absent. For V, J and clone size, that table is used; D and trimming come from the DNA. The sample includes about 200,000 clones, 82% seen only once; the top ten take 7.5% to 9.5%.

The material sequenced was peripheral blood. This rearrangement joins TRBV27 to TRBJ2-7, with 12 bases matching TRBD1. The receptor was derived from an elderly woman with COVID-19, enrolled during active disease. The CDR3 DNA reads TGTGCCTCAGGGACAGGGGGCGAATACGAGCAGTACTTC. Translation gives CASGTGGEYEQYF.